The rows below give T cell receptor beta chains drawn from one sample of a study of cytomegalovirus exposure and HLA in healthy donors. The method was immunoSEQ multiplex PCR; TCRdb's version includes in-frame clones alone and lacks a portion of them. Among about 43,000 clones listed, over 75% were seen once. Sequenced: PBMCs. The receptor set was obtained from a middle-aged man in good health and CMV-seronegative. Both conserved end residues are part of each CDR3. Each record gives: J gene, D gene, V gene, clone size, CDR3 protein, CDR3 DNA. D genes are given only for firm matches. Clone size, where shown, is once, few, many, or a class for clones that have expanded.

J: TRBJ2-2; D: -; V: TRBV4-3; size: -; CDR3: CASSQESLASNTGELFF; DNA: TGCGCCAGCAGCCAAGAGTCCCTAGCGTCGAACACCGGGGAGCTGTTTTTT
J: TRBJ2-3; D: TRBD2; V: TRBV5-4; size: -; CDR3: CASSLAVGSGDPTQYF; DNA: TGTGCCAGCAGCTTGGCGGTGGGTAGCGGGGATCCCACGCAGTATTTT
J: TRBJ2-6; D: TRBD1; V: TRBV15; size: -; CDR3: CATSTLGQGTSGANVLTF; DNA: TGTGCCACCAGCACCCTGGGACAGGGCACCTCTGGGGCCAACGTCCTGACTTTC
J: TRBJ2-2; D: TRBD2; V: TRBV7-2; size: -; CDR3: CASSWLAGENTGELFF; DNA: TGTGCCAGCAGCTGGCTAGCGGGAGAGAACACCGGGGAGCTGTTTTTT
J: TRBJ1-1; D: -; V: TRBV7-6; size: -; CDR3: CASSSVRGATEAFF; DNA: TGTGCCAGCAGCTCGGTCAGGGGAGCCACTGAAGCTTTCTTT
J: TRBJ2-7; D: TRBD1; V: TRBV7-2; size: -; CDR3: CASSTQTGGYEQYF; DNA: TGTGCCAGCAGCACCCAGACAGGGGGCTACGAGCAGTACTTC
J: TRBJ2-3; D: TRBD2; V: TRBV5-8; size: -; CDR3: CASSPAGEGDTQYF; DNA: TGTGCCAGCAGCCCGGCGGGAGAGGGAGATACGCAGTATTTT
J: TRBJ1-3; D: -; V: TRBV7-7; size: few; CDR3: CASSLDRENTIYF; DNA: TGTGCTAGCAGCTTAGACCGGGAAAACACCATATATTTT
J: TRBJ2-7; D: -; V: TRBV4-3; size: -; CDR3: CASSQDLLYEQYF; DNA: TGCGCCAGCAGCCAAGATCTCCTCTACGAGCAGTACTTC
J: TRBJ2-3; D: TRBD2; V: TRBV10-3; size: -; CDR3: CAISGAGGPDTQYF; DNA: TGTGCCATCAGTGGGGCGGGGGGGCCCGATACGCAGTATTTT
J: TRBJ1-5; D: TRBD1; V: TRBV6-6; size: -; CDR3: CASSYFGTGGEPQHF; DNA: TGTGCCAGCAGTTACTTTGGGACAGGGGGGGAGCCCCAGCATTTT
J: TRBJ1-2; D: -; V: TRBV28; size: few; CDR3: CASSFSGDILYGYTF; DNA: TGTGCCAGCAGTTTCTCCGGGGACATCCTCTATGGCTACACCTTC
J: TRBJ2-2; D: TRBD2; V: TRBV4-3; size: -; CDR3: CASSQAKLAGVPSRELFF; DNA: TGCGCCAGCAGCCAAGCAAAACTAGCGGGGGTTCCCAGCCGGGAGCTGTTTTTT
J: TRBJ2-5; D: -; V: TRBV28; size: -; CDR3: CASSLVGQETQYF; DNA: TGTGCCAGCAGTTTAGTCGGGCAAGAGACCCAGTACTTC
J: TRBJ1-2; D: -; V: TRBV27; size: -; CDR3: CASSSDSKVGYTF; DNA: TGTGCCAGCAGTTCCGACAGCAAAGTAGGCTACACCTTC
J: TRBJ2-7; D: TRBD2; V: TRBV28; size: -; CDR3: CASPPVGGSFEQYF; DNA: TGTGCCAGCCCTCCGGTGGGGGGGAGCTTCGAGCAGTACTTC
J: TRBJ1-6; D: -; V: TRBV6-1; size: -; CDR3: CASSEASGLPLHF; DNA: TGTGCCAGCAGTGAAGCGTCGGGACTCCCCCTCCACTTT
J: TRBJ2-7; D: -; V: TRBV7-9; size: few; CDR3: CASSLGISSGEQYF; DNA: TGTGCCAGCAGCTTAGGCATCAGTTCAGGCGAGCAGTACTTC
J: TRBJ2-4; D: TRBD1; V: TRBV5-4; size: -; CDR3: CASSRLAGTGRETKNIQYF; DNA: TGTGCCAGCAGCCGATTAGCCGGGACAGGGAGGGAGACCAAAAACATTCAGTACTTC
J: TRBJ2-5; D: TRBD2; V: TRBV28; size: -; CDR3: CASRIPGLAAQETQYF; DNA: TGTGCCAGCAGAATCCCGGGACTAGCGGCCCAAGAGACCCAGTACTTC
J: TRBJ1-5; D: -; V: TRBV6-1; size: -; CDR3: CASSDGDYQPQHF; DNA: TGTGCCAGCAGTGACGGGGACTATCAGCCCCAGCATTTT
J: TRBJ1-1; D: -; V: TRBV10-3; size: once; CDR3: CAISESWGGGNTEAFF; DNA: TGTGCCATCAGTGAGTCTTGGGGAGGGGGGAACACTGAAGCTTTCTTT
J: TRBJ2-1; D: TRBD1; V: TRBV7-3; size: -; CDR3: CASSPVQGAGVNEQFF; DNA: TGTGCCAGCAGCCCCGTACAGGGGGCTGGGGTGAATGAGCAGTTCTTC
J: TRBJ2-1; D: -; V: TRBV9; size: -; CDR3: CASNRDSSYNEQFF; DNA: TGTGCCAGCAACCGGGACTCGTCCTACAATGAGCAGTTCTTC
J: TRBJ2-1; D: -; V: TRBV2; size: once; CDR3: CASKVRDSYNEQFF; DNA: TGTGCCAGCAAGGTCAGGGACTCCTACAATGAGCAGTTCTTC
J: TRBJ1-1; D: -; V: TRBV7-9; size: once; CDR3: CASSLGAGNTEAYF; DNA: TGTGCCAGCAGCTTAGGAGCAGGGAACACTGAAGCTTACTTT
J: TRBJ2-7; D: -; V: TRBV5-4; size: few; CDR3: CASSLSVNPYEQYF; DNA: TGTGCCAGCAGCTTGTCGGTGAACCCCTACGAGCAGTACTTC
J: TRBJ2-7; D: -; V: TRBV5-1; size: -; CDR3: CASSFQEGYEQYF; DNA: TGCGCCAGCAGCTTCCAGGAGGGCTACGAGCAGTACTTC
J: TRBJ1-1; D: -; V: TRBV13; size: -; CDR3: CASSAYPDTEAFF; DNA: TGTGCCAGCAGCGCCTACCCCGACACTGAAGCTTTCTTT
J: TRBJ2-3; D: -; V: TRBV4-1; size: -; CDR3: CASSQVATERSTDTQYF; DNA: TGCGCCAGCAGCCAAGTCGCGACCGAGCGGTCCACAGATACGCAGTATTTT
J: TRBJ1-1; D: -; V: TRBV5-4; size: -; CDR3: CASTQGQNTEAFF; DNA: TGTGCCAGCACCCAGGGCCAGAACACTGAAGCTTTCTTT